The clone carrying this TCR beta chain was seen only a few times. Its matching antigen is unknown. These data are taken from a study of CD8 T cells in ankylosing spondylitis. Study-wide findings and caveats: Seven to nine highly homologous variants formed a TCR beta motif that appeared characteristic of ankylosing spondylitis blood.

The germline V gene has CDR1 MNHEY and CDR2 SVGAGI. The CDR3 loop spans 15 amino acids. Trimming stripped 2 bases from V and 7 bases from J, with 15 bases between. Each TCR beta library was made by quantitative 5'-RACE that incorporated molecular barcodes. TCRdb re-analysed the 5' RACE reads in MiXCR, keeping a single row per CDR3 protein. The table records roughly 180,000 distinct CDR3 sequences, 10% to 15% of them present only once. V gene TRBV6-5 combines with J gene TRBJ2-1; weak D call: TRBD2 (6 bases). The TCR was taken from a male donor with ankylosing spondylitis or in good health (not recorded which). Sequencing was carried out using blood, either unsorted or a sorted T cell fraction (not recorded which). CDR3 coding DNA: TGTGCCAGCAGTTACATGGGGGGTGGAAGGAATGAGCAGTTCTTC. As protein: CASSYMGGGRNEQFF.